Below are 2 T cell receptor beta chains sequenced from a single sample in a study of CD8+ T cells in alopecia areata. Extracted from the samples, RNA was reverse transcribed into cDNA to serve as the sequencing template. Method: immunoSEQ multiplex PCR; TCRdb's copy keeps in-frame clones and lacks some. The sample lists around 140,000 clones; nearly 55% were seen once. Treatment indicated: oral pan-JAK inhibitor, 5-10 mg twice daily. Sequencing was performed on CD8+ T cells sorted from blood, taken at week 4, from a patient treated with tofacitinib. The receptors shown here come from a human donor with alopecia areata.

This clone was counted a single time. The chain employs TRBV5-6 and TRBJ1-3; unclear D gene. The V gene's germline CDR1 is SGHDT and CDR2 YYEEEE. V dropped 3 bases and J dropped 4 bases, with 2 bases sitting between them. The length of the CDR3 is 11 residues. The CDR3 bases are TGTGCCAGCAGCTCCGGAAACACCATATATTTT. It encodes CASSSGNTIYF.

This rearrangement joins TRBV13 to TRBJ2-3, with a weak D call TRBD2 (5 bases). The germline gives CDR1 PRHDT, CDR2 FYEKMQ (reference sequence). Trimming removed 5 bases from V and 3 bases from J, with 15 bases in between. There are 15 residues in the CDR3. CDR3 sequence (DNA): TGTGCCAGCAGCCCCCGGGGTGAAGGGACAGATACGCAGTATTTT. It codes for CASSPRGEGTDTQYF. Drawing the rest from reference TRBV13 and TRBJ2-3, the complete variable domain is AAGVIQSPRHLIKEKRETATLKCYPIPRHDTVYWYQQGPGQDPQFLISFYEKMQSDKGSIPDRFSAQQFSDYHSELNMSSLELGDSALYFCASSPRGEGTDTQYFGPGTRLTVL.